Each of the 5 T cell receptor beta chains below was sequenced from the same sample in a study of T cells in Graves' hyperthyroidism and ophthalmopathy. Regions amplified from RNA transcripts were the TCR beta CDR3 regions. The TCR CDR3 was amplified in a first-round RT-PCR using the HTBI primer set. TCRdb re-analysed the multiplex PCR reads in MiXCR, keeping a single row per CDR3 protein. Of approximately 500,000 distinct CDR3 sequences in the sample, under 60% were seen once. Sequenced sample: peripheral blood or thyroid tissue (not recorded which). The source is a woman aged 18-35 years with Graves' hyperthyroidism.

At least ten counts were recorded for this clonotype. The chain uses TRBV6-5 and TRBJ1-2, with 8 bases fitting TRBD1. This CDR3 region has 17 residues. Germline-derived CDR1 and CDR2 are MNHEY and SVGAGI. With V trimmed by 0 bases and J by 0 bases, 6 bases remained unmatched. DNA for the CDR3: TGTGCCAGCAGTTACTCGCGGACAGGGTTTACTAACTATGGCTACACCTTC. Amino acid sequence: CASSYSRTGFTNYGYTF.

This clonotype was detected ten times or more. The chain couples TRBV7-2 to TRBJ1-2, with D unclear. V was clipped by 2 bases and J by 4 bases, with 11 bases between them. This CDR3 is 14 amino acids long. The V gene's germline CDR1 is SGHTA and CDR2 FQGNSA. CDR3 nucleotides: TGTGCCAGCAGCTTAACTCGGACGGGCTATGGCTACACCTTC. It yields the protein CASSLTRTGYGYTF.

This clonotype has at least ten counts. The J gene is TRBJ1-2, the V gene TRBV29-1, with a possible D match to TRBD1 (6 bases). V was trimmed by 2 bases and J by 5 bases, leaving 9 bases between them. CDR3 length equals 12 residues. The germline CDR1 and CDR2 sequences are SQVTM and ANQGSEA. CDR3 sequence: CSVEQGSYGYTF. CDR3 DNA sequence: TGCAGCGTTGAACAGGGGTCATATGGCTACACCTTC.

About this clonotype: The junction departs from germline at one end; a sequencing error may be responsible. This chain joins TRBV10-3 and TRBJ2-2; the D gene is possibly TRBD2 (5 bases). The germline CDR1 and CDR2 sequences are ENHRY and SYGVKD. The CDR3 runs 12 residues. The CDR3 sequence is CAISGSSTGELF. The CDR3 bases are TGTGCCATCAGTGGATCTAGCACCGGGGAGCTGTTT.

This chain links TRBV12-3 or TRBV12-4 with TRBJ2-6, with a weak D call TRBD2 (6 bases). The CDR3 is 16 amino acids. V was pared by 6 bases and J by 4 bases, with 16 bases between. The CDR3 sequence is CASSGGGHSGANVLTF. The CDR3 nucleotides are TGTGCCAGCAGCGGGGGAGGACACTCGGGGGCCAACGTCCTGACTTTC.